A single sample gave rise to the 2 T cell receptor beta chains below, sequenced in a study of tumor-infiltrating lymphocytes in primary liver carcinoma. The source of the blood RNA was unsorted whole blood, and germline DNA was extracted as well. With a constant-region primer, TCR beta cDNA was made from 400 to 550 ng of total RNA. Three nested multiplex PCR rounds, a slightly modified ARM-PCR, produced the libraries for TCR beta. A C-beta reverse primer and TRBV1-TRBV30 forward primers served in each of the first two PCR rounds, at 10 cycles apiece. From the multiplex PCR reads, TCRdb called clonotypes with MiXCR, one entry per CDR3 protein. The sample has about 310,000 distinct CDR3 sequences; about 50% are singletons. Source material: peripheral blood. These receptors were collected from a woman aged 25 to 39 with primary liver carcinoma and hepatitis B virus infection.

The V call is TRBV30, the J call TRBJ2-5; TRBD1 aligns across 7 bases. J gave up 5 bases and V 5 bases, and 14 bases lay outside the gene matches. The germline V gene has CDR1 GTSNPN and CDR2 SVGIG (reference sequence). The CDR3 sequence is 15 residues long. CDR3 sequence: CAWGRTGLAQETQYF. In nucleotides, the CDR3 is TGTGCCTGGGGTAGGACAGGTTTAGCCCAGGAGACCCAGTACTTC.

CDR3 sequence reads: CAINSGSNQETQYF. CDR3 in DNA: TGTGCCATCAATAGTGGGAGCAATCAAGAGACCCAGTACTTC. The V gene is TRBV10-3, the J gene TRBJ2-5; possibly TRBD2 for D (5 bases). In germline, CDR1 is ENHRY, CDR2 SYGVKD. V shed 7 bases and J shed 2 bases, with 14 bases lying between them. This CDR3 contains 14 residues.